These 28 T cell receptor beta chains share one sample of origin, sequenced in a study of CD4 T cells in relation to SARS-CoV-2 and coronaviruses (dated by TCRdb to the early 2020s). These receptors have no known antigen. CD4+ T cells from unexposed donors were collected before the COVID-19 pandemic (2011-2018). The EasySep CD4+ T cell isolation kit was used to isolate CD4+ T cells once the cultures had run for 10 to 11 days. The library came from the immunoSEQ multiplex PCR assay. TCRdb obtained this table from immuneACCESS and retained in-frame rearrangements with V and J assigned. These tables miss some clones; where compared with another copy, unresolved V genes account for less than half of the shortfall, and the remainder is unexplained. In all, the sample holds 31,000 or so clones, and 72% of those were seen once. The ten largest clones represent 9% to 15% of the sample. Source material: CD4+ T cells from PBMCs, cultured in vitro. These receptors all stem from a human donor in good health.

This clone has just one count. The V gene is TRBV18, the J gene TRBJ2-7; the D is unclear. V lost 0 bases and J 2 bases, leaving 8 bases between the germline ends. This CDR3 has 14 residues. CDR1 is KGHSH and CDR2 is LQKENI in the germline V gene. CDR3 loop: CASSPPTRTYEQYF. CDR3 DNA sequence: TGTGCCAGCTCACCACCGACGAGGACCTACGAGCAGTACTTC.

The chain uses TRBV30 and TRBJ2-3; TRBD2 matches 14 bases. V dropped 2 bases and J dropped 4; count of bases not matched to a gene: 5. CDR3 size: 16 residues. Germline lookup yields CDR1 GTSNPN and CDR2 SVGIG (reference sequence). The CDR3 loop reads CAWSPTSGRAPDTQYF. The CDR3 nucleotides read TGTGCCTGGAGTCCGACTAGCGGGAGGGCCCCAGATACGCAGTATTTT.

The chain uses TRBV5-1 and TRBJ2-5; D gene uncertain. V lost 4 bases and J lost 1, with 5 bases in between. The CDR3 covers 12 residues. Germline V gives CDR1 SGHRS, CDR2 YFSETQ. CDR3 DNA sequence: TGCGCCAGCAGCCGTACCCAAGAGACCCAGTACTTC. Translating gives CASSRTQETQYF. Filled out from reference TRBV5-1 and TRBJ2-5, the complete variable domain reads KAGVTQTPRYLIKTRGQQVTLSCSPISGHRSVSWYQQTPGQGLQFLFEYFSETQRNKGNFPGRFSGRQFSNSRSEMNVSTLELGDSALYLCASSRTQETQYFGPGTRLLVL.

This clone was counted only a few times. J is TRBJ1-2 and V is TRBV5-1; D is ambiguous. In germline, CDR1 is SGHRS, CDR2 YFSETQ. The CDR3 length is 16 residues. V lost 4 bases to trimming and J lost 6 bases, with 22 bases between them. As DNA, the CDR3 is TGCGCCAGCAGCCCCGTGTGGCAGCGCTCCGGAAATGGCTACACCTTC. It encodes CASSPVWQRSGNGYTF.

This rearrangement joins TRBV18 to TRBJ2-1; 12 positions match TRBD2. Germline lookup yields CDR1 KGHSH and CDR2 LQKENI. J was trimmed by 7 bases and V by 3 bases; bases with no gene match: 4. The CDR3 is 15 amino acids. CDR3 amino acids: CASSPNLAGGNEQFF. The CDR3 nucleotides are TGTGCCAGCTCACCCAACCTAGCGGGGGGGAATGAGCAGTTCTTC.

This clone has just a few counts. The CDR3 DNA reads TGTGCCAGCGTTCCCTGGGCTGAAGCTTTCTTT. This codes for CASVPWAEAFF. V is TRBV5-8 and J is TRBJ1-1, with D unclear. The CDR3 spans 11 residues. The germline CDR1 and CDR2 sequences are SGHTS and YDEGEE. Trimming shortened V by 7 bases and J by 6 bases, and 10 bases separated the two germline ends.

V is TRBV11-2 and J is TRBJ2-2; D unresolved. Per germline, CDR1 SGHAT and CDR2 FQNNGV. Trimming stripped 3 bases from V and 4 bases from J, with 3 bases between. The CDR3 runs 12 residues. CDR3 DNA: TGTGCCAGCAGCTTCCTCACCGGGGAGCTGTTTTTT. Encoded protein: CASSFLTGELFF.

This clone was recorded only once. The rearrangement links TRBV4-3 to TRBJ1-3; D is unresolved. V was clipped by 0 bases and J by 0 bases, with 6 bases between them. CDR1 is LGHNA and CDR2 is YSLEER in the germline V gene. CDR3 size: 15 residues. The CDR3 region has the DNA TGCGCCAGCAGCCAAGAAATATACTCTGGAAACACCATATATTTT. Translation gives CASSQEIYSGNTIYF.

The V and J genes are TRBV9 and TRBJ2-1; 10 nucleotides agree with TRBD2. The CDR3 has 15 amino acids. Trimming removed 0 bases from V and 5 bases from J; junction bases left unmatched: 2. The germline gives CDR1 SGDLS, CDR2 YYNGEE. The CDR3 nucleotides are TGTGCCAGCAGCGTAGCTAGCGGGAGTCACAATGAGCAGTTCTTC. It encodes CASSVASGSHNEQFF. Based on the CDR3 plus reference TRBV9 and TRBJ2-1, the full variable domain is DSGVTQTPKHLITATGQRVTLRCSPRSGDLSVYWYQQSLDQGLQFLIQYYNGEERAKGNILERFSAQQFPDLHSELNLSSLELGDSALYFCASSVASGSHNEQFFGPGTRLTVL.

This clone was recorded only once. This rearrangement joins TRBV6-5 to TRBJ2-7, with 7 bases identical to TRBD2. The CDR3 extends over 14 amino acids. The ends lost 6 bases at V and 0 bases at J; junction bases unmatched: 5. Germline V gene lookup returns CDR1 MNHEY and CDR2 SVGAGI. This CDR3 is CASSERGLSYEQYF. The CDR3 nucleotides read TGTGCCAGCAGCGAGCGGGGACTCTCCTACGAGCAGTACTTC.

V and J are TRBV9 and TRBJ2-3; TRBD2 matches at 7 bases. The V gene end was trimmed by 0 bases and the J gene end by 0 bases; junction bases not matched to a gene: 7. Germline V gives CDR1 SGDLS, CDR2 YYNGEE. The CDR3 length is 17 residues. CDR3 DNA sequence: TGTGCCAGCAGCGTAGTCGATAGCGGGTCTAGCACAGATACGCAGTATTTT. Translation gives CASSVVDSGSSTDTQYF. Supplemented by reference TRBV9 and TRBJ2-3, the full variable domain reads DSGVTQTPKHLITATGQRVTLRCSPRSGDLSVYWYQQSLDQGLQFLIQYYNGEERAKGNILERFSAQQFPDLHSELNLSSLELGDSALYFCASSVVDSGSSTDTQYFGPGTRLTVL.

This sequence joins TRBV21-1 and TRBJ1-3. TRBV21-1 is a known pseudogene. CDR3 length: 17 amino acids. CDR3 bases: TGTGCCAGCAGCAAAGTTAGGAGGGGCCTATCTGGAAACACCATATATTTT. This codes for CASSKVRRGLSGNTIYF.

The chain uses TRBV23-1 and TRBJ1-1, with a tentative D call TRBD1 (6 bases). TRBV23-1 is recorded as an ORF, its role being uncertain. The V gene lost 0 bases and the J gene lost 1 base, with 6 bases spanning the gap. The CDR3 covers 14 residues. The CDR3 sequence is CASSQSGQNTEAFF. CDR3 nucleotide sequence: TGCGCCAGCAGTCAATCGGGACAGAACACTGAAGCTTTCTTT.

The chain uses TRBV7-2 and TRBJ2-6, with a possible D match to TRBD1 (6 bases). With 8 bases removed from V and 2 bases from J, the gap between germline ends came to 19 bases. There are 17 residues in the CDR3. Germline CDR1 SGHTA, CDR2 FQGNSA. Here the CDR3 reads CASSPRGRSAGANVLTF. The CDR3 nucleotides are TGTGCCAGCTCCCCCAGGGGACGGTCCGCTGGGGCCAACGTCCTGACTTTC. Using reference TRBV7-2 and TRBJ2-6 for the parts outside the CDR3, the full variable domain is GAGVSQSPSNKVTEKGKDVELRCDPISGHTALYWYRQSLGQGLEFLIYFQGNSAPDKSGLPSDRFSAERTGGSVSTLTIQRTQQEDSAVYLCASSPRGRSAGANVLTFGAGSRLTVL.

V gene TRBV5-6 combines with J gene TRBJ2-1; possible D gene TRBD2, 5 bases. Germline CDR1 SGHDT, CDR2 YYEEEE. The CDR3 totals 19 residues. Trimming removed 2 bases from V and 3 bases from J, with 24 bases in between. CDR3 nucleotide sequence: TGTGCCAGCAGCTTACTGACGGGAACCGTACCTTTGGGCTACAATGAGCAGTTCTTC. This codes for CASSLLTGTVPLGYNEQFF.

The CDR3 nucleotides are TGTGCCAGCAGCTCGCCTCTTTCAGCAGATACGCAGTATTTT. Protein: CASSSPLSADTQYF. The J gene is TRBJ2-3, the V gene TRBV7-2; D is unclear. Trimming took 4 bases from V and 4 from J, leaving 12 bases between them. Looked up from germline, CDR1 is SGHTA and CDR2 is FQGNSA. The CDR3 contains 14 residues.

The CDR3 sequence: CATSGAGGITDTQYF. The DNA for the CDR3 is TGTGCCACCTCTGGAGCAGGGGGGATCACAGATACGCAGTATTTT. The rearrangement uses TRBV24-1 and TRBJ2-3; D is perhaps TRBD1 (7 bases). The ends were cut back, 9 bases at V and 2 bases at J, with 17 bases in the middle. This CDR3 comprises 15 residues. Germline CDR1 is KGHDR and CDR2 is SFDVKD.

The chain carries TRBV12-3 or TRBV12-4 and TRBJ2-2; D remains ambiguous. Trimming cost V 2 bases and J 2 bases, with 0 bases left between them. This CDR3 is 12 amino acids long. The CDR3, as DNA: TGTGCCAGCAGTTTAAACACCGGGGAGCTGTTTTTT. It specifies CASSLNTGELFF.

J is TRBJ2-7 and V is TRBV2; D not resolved. Deletions cut 5 bases from V and 4 bases from J, with 12 bases between. The germline gives CDR1 SNHLY, CDR2 FYNNEI. This CDR3 has 13 residues. CDR3 sequence (DNA): TGTGCCAGCAGTCCACAGAGTTGGTACGAGCAGTACTTC. Residues: CASSPQSWYEQYF.

The gene calls are TRBV7-2 and TRBJ2-3, with TRBD1 identical over 8 bases. The germline CDR1 and CDR2 sequences are SGHTA and FQGNSA. CDR3 length: 15 amino acids. V was pared by 5 bases and J by 4 bases, with 8 bases of the junction left unmatched. The CDR3 DNA is TGTGCCAGCAGCCCCCAGGGGGCAATGGCAGATACGCAGTATTTT. Its translation: CASSPQGAMADTQYF.

In this sample, this clone turned up a few times. The rearrangement links TRBV7-3 to TRBJ2-1; 12 nucleotides line up with TRBD2. The CDR3 is 15 residues long. Germline V CDR1 and CDR2: SGHTA, FQGTGA. With V trimmed by 5 bases and J by 9 bases, 8 bases remained unmatched. The CDR3 sequence: CASSPLAGGPLEQFF. CDR3 nucleotides: TGTGCCAGCAGCCCTCTAGCGGGAGGGCCGCTTGAGCAGTTCTTC.

J is TRBJ2-2 and V is TRBV11-2, with TRBD1 matching 7 bases. The germline CDR1 and CDR2 sequences are SGHAT and FQNNGV. J was trimmed by 5 bases and V by 6 bases; bases with no gene match: 15. The CDR3 length is 17 residues. The CDR3 loop reads CASSSLATGLGTGELFF. The CDR3 nucleotides read TGTGCCAGCAGTTCTTTAGCGACAGGGTTGGGGACCGGGGAGCTGTTTTTT. The complete variable domain, with remaining parts taken from reference TRBV11-2 and TRBJ2-2, reads EAGVAQSPRYKIIEKRQSVAFWCNPISGHATLYWYQQILGQGPKLLIQFQNNGVVDDSQLPKDRFSAERLKGVDSTLKIQPAKLEDSAVYLCASSSLATGLGTGELFFGEGSRLTVL.

The chain is built from TRBV2 and TRBJ1-5, with D unresolved. The CDR3 spans 13 residues. Germline V gene data show CDR1 as SNHLY and CDR2 as FYNNEI. V dropped 2 bases and J dropped 10 bases, with 12 bases sitting between them. The CDR3 sequence: CASSERWVGPQHF. The CDR3 DNA sequence: TGTGCCAGCAGTGAAAGATGGGTGGGACCCCAGCATTTT.

The chain links TRBV18 to TRBJ1-1, with 8 bases aligning to TRBD1. Per the germline V gene, CDR1 is KGHSH and CDR2 is LQKENI. This CDR3 has 12 residues. The V segment lost 4 bases and the J segment 11 bases; nucleotides outside the gene matches: 6. CDR3 residues: CASSQDRESAFF. CDR3 in DNA: TGTGCCAGCTCACAGGACAGGGAATCGGCTTTCTTT.

V is TRBV4-1 and J is TRBJ1-1; D remains ambiguous. Per the germline V gene, CDR1 is MGHRA and CDR2 is YSYEKL. The CDR3 is made up of 14 amino acids. The V end was cut by 2 bases, the J end by 11 bases, with 18 bases between. CDR3 DNA: TGCGCCAGCAGCCAATCGGTTCTGGGTATGAGCGCTTTCTTT. Translated: CASSQSVLGMSAFF.

The rearrangement uses TRBV2 and TRBJ2-2; D may be TRBD2 (7 bases). Trimming left V 7 bases short and J 6 bases short, with 18 bases between. Per the germline V gene, CDR1 is SNHLY and CDR2 is FYNNEI. The CDR3 length is 15 residues. The DNA for the CDR3 is TGTGCCAGCAATTCCTTTAAAGGGGGGGCCGGGGAGCTGTTTTTT. Encoded protein: CASNSFKGGAGELFF.

V and J are TRBV3-1 (or the pseudogene TRBV3-2) and TRBJ1-3; D is possibly TRBD1 (5 bases). CDR1 and CDR2 (germline): LGHDT, YNNKEL (reference sequence). The CDR3 consists of 17 residues. The V gene lost 0 bases and the J gene lost 2 bases, with 14 bases spanning the gap. CDR3 protein: CASSQEGSRVTGNTIYF. As DNA, the CDR3 is TGTGCCAGCAGCCAAGAAGGCTCCAGGGTCACTGGAAACACCATATATTTT.

This clone was seen only once. V gene TRBV7-2 combines with J gene TRBJ2-1, with D perhaps TRBD2 (6 bases). Germline CDR1 SGHTA, CDR2 FQGNSA. This CDR3 spans 15 amino acids. The germline V and J ends were trimmed by 5 bases and 6 bases, with 17 bases remaining between them. The CDR3 bases are TGTGCCAGCAGCCCCACGTGGGCGGGAACCAATGAGCAGTTCTTC. Its translation is CASSPTWAGTNEQFF.